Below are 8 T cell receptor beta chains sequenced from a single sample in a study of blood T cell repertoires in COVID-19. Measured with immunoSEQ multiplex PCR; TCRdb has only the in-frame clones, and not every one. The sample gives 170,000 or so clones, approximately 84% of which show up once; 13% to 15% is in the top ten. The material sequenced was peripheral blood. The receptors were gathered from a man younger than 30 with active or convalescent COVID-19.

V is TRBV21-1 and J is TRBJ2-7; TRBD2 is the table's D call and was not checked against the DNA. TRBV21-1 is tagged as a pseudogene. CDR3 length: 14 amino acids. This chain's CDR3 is CASSRFRVLYEQYF. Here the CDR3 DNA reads TGTGCCAGCAGCAGATTCCGGGTCCTCTACGAGCAGTACTTC.

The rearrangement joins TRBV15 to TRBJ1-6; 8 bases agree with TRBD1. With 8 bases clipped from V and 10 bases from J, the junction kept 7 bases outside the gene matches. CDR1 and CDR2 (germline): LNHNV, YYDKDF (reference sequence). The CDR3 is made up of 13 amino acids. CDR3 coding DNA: TGTGCCACCGCAACAGGGGGAGGGTCACCCCTCCACTTT. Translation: CATATGGGSPLHF. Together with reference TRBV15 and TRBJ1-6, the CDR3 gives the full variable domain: DAMVIQNPRYQVTQFGKPVTLSCSQTLNHNVMYWYQQKSSQAPKLLFHYYDKDFNNEADTPDNFQSRRPNTSFCFLDIRSPGLGDTAMYLCATATGGGSPLHFGNGTRLTVT.

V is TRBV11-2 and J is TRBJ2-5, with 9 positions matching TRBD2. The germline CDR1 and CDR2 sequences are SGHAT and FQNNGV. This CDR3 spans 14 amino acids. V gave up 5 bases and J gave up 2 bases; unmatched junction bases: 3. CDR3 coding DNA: TGTGCCAGCAGCCTTAGCGGGGGTCAAGAGACCCAGTACTTC. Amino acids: CASSLSGGQETQYF.

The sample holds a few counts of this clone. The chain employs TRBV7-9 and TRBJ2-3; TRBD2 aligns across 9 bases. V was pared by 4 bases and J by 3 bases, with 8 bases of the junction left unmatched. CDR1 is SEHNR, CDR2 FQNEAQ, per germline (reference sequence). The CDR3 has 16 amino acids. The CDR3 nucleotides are TGTGCCAGCAGCTCACTCTTAGCGGGAGTTACAGATACGCAGTATTTT. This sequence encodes CASSSLLAGVTDTQYF. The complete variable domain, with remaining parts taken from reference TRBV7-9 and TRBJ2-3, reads DTGVSQNPRHKITKRGQNVTFRCDPISEHNRLYWYRQTLGQGPEFLTYFQNEAQLEKSRLLSDRFSAERPKGSFSTLEIQRTEQGDSAMYLCASSSLLAGVTDTQYFGPGTRLTVL.

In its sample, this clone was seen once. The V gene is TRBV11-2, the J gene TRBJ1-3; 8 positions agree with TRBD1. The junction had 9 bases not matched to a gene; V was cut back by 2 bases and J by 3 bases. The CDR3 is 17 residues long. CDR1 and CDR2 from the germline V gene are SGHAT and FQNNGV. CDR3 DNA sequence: TGTGCCAGCAGCTTAAGCCCTGCAGGGGGCCTTGGAAACACCATATATTTT. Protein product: CASSLSPAGGLGNTIYF.

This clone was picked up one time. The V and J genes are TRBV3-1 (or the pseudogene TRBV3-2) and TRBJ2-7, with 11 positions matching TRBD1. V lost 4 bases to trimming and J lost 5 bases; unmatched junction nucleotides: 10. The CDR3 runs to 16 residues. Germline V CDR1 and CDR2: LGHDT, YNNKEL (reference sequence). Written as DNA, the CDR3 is TGTGCCAGCAGCCCTCCCGGACAGGGGGCGTACAACGAGCAGTACTTC. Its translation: CASSPPGQGAYNEQYF.

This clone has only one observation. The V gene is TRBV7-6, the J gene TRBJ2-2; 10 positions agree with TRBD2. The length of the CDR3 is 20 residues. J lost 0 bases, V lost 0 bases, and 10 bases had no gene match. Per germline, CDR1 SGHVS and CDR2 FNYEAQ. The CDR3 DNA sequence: TGTGCCAGCAGCTTAGCGCGAAGAGGTAGCGGGGGGTCGAACACCGGGGAGCTGTTTTTT. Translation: CASSLARRGSGGSNTGELFF. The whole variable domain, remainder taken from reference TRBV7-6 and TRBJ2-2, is GAGVSQSPRYKVTKRGQDVALRCDPISGHVSLYWYRQALGQGPEFLTYFNYEAQQDKSGLPNDRFSAERPEGSISTLTIQRTEQRDSAMYRCASSLARRGSGGSNTGELFFGEGSRLTVL.

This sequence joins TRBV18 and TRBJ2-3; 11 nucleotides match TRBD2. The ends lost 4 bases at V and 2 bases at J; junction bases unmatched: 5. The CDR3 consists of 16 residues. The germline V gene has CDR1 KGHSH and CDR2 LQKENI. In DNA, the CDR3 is TGTGCCAGCTCACGTGCGACTAGCGGGATCACAGATACGCAGTATTTT. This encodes CASSRATSGITDTQYF.